Each of the 14 T cell receptor beta chains below was sequenced from the same sample in a study of Tregs in tolerant kidney transplant recipients. Profiled with immunoSEQ multiplex PCR; TCRdb holds only in-frame clones, not every one. Of about 240,000 clones in the sample, around 81% are singletons; the top ten hold about 0.68%. Material for sequencing was CD4+ T cells from blood. Every receptor here comes from a human donor in good health.

J is TRBJ2-7 and V is TRBV21-1; whether TRBD2, the table's D call, matches the DNA was not checked. TRBV21-1 is designated a pseudogene. CDR3 length: 17 amino acids. The CDR3 DNA reads as TGTGCCAGCAGCAAAGCGCTTCGTGGAAAGCGGTGTAACGAGCAGTACTTC. Amino acid sequence: CASSKALRGKRCNEQYF.

The gene calls are TRBV6-1 and TRBJ2-7; D not resolved. With 4 bases removed from V and 2 bases from J, the gap between germline ends came to 12 bases. Germline V gene lookup returns CDR1 MNHNS and CDR2 SASEGT. The CDR3 extends over 14 amino acids. The CDR3 reads CASSADIRTYEQYF. The DNA for the CDR3 is TGTGCCAGCAGTGCCGACATACGTACCTACGAGCAGTACTTC.

The chain employs TRBV5-4 and TRBJ2-7; weak D call: TRBD2 (6 bases). The germline gives CDR1 SGHNT, CDR2 YYREEE (reference sequence). The CDR3 is 14 residues long. V was shortened by 2 bases and J by 5 bases, with 14 bases between the two germline ends. The CDR3 here is CASSFYMGGNEQYF. The DNA of the CDR3 is TGTGCCAGCAGCTTTTACATGGGCGGGAACGAGCAGTACTTC.

The chain joins TRBV7-2 to TRBJ2-7; possibly TRBD1 or TRBD2 for D (6 bases each). The ends were cut back, 0 bases at V and 2 bases at J, with 8 bases in the middle. Germline V gene sequence: CDR1 SGHTA, CDR2 FQGNSA. The CDR3 runs to 14 residues. The CDR3 sequence: CASSLAGGPYEQYF. DNA for the CDR3: TGTGCCAGCAGCTTAGCCGGGGGCCCCTACGAGCAGTACTTC.

The chain recombines TRBV7-2 with TRBJ1-3, with D tentatively TRBD2 (5 bases). The J call may not be correct, given that the DNA end is closer to TRBJ2-2. CDR3 length equals 14 residues. Germline CDR1 is SGHTA and CDR2 is FQGNSA. The CDR3 reads CASSRAVATGELFF. DNA of the CDR3: TGTGCCAGCAGCCGAGCGGTGGCCACCGGGGAGCTGTTTTTT.

This clone was seen a handful of times. This chain links TRBV6-5 with TRBJ2-7; 8 bases line up with TRBD2. Germline assignment: CDR1 MNHEY and CDR2 SVGAGI. V shed 7 bases and J 1 base; nucleotides not matched to a gene: 6. The CDR3 totals 14 residues. The CDR3 DNA follows: TGTGCCAGCATCTCCCGGGGGGGATCCTACGAGCAGTACTTC. Encoded protein: CASISRGGSYEQYF.

A note on this clone: The same CDR3 arises from other DNA sequences in this sample as well. This sequence joins TRBV15 and TRBJ2-3; D is uncertain. Germline V gives CDR1 LNHNV, CDR2 YYDKDF (reference sequence). V was clipped by 8 bases and J by 2 bases, with 11 bases between them. The CDR3 length is 13 residues. This CDR3 reads CATRHGYTDTQYF. Here the CDR3 DNA reads TGTGCCACCCGACACGGATACACAGATACGCAGTATTTT.

This chain joins TRBV9 and TRBJ2-5; D is unclear. Germline-derived CDR1 and CDR2 are SGDLS and YYNGEE. V dropped 4 bases and J dropped 5 bases, with 6 bases sitting between them. The CDR3 consists of 11 residues. CDR3 residues: CASSLGETQYF. DNA for the CDR3: TGTGCCAGCAGCTTGGGGGAGACCCAGTACTTC.

This clone appeared once. This chain joins TRBV7-3 and TRBJ2-1, with 9 bases aligning to TRBD2. The CDR3 runs 17 residues. CDR1 and CDR2 from the germline V gene are SGHTA and FQGTGA. V trimming: 5 bases; J trimming: 6 bases; junction bases outside the gene matches: 14. CDR3 in DNA: TGTGCCAGCAGCCTCCGGTCCGGGACTAGCAGAACCAATGAGCAGTTCTTC. It encodes CASSLRSGTSRTNEQFF.

This clone was seen a few times. The J gene is TRBJ1-3, the V gene TRBV6-1; a possible D gene is TRBD1 (5 bases). The CDR3 contains 14 residues. Trimming removed 6 bases at V and 0 bases at J, with 9 bases between. Germline V gene lookup returns CDR1 MNHNS and CDR2 SASEGT. CDR3 loop: CASRAGSSGNTIYF. The DNA of the CDR3 is TGTGCCAGCAGGGCAGGGAGCTCTGGAAACACCATATATTTT.

The chain couples TRBV6-6 to TRBJ2-1; D gene uncertain. In germline, CDR1 is MNHNY, CDR2 SVGAGI (reference sequence). V was pared by 8 bases and J by 5 bases, with 7 bases between. The CDR3 length is 11 residues. The CDR3 nucleotides read TGTGCCAGCGTGGGTGACAATGAGCAGTTCTTC. This encodes CASVGDNEQFF.

V and J are TRBV9 and TRBJ1-6; D is perhaps TRBD1 (6 bases). Per the germline V gene, CDR1 is SGDLS and CDR2 is YYNGEE. This CDR3 spans 16 amino acids. Deletions cut 3 bases from V and 2 bases from J, with 12 bases between. The CDR3 reads CASSATGGTYNSPLHF. CDR3 in DNA: TGTGCCAGCAGCGCGACAGGAGGGACCTATAATTCACCCCTCCACTTT.

The chain has TRBV5-1 and TRBJ2-7, with 14 nucleotides matching TRBD2. Per germline, CDR1 SGHRS and CDR2 YFSETQ. This CDR3 is 16 amino acids long. V lost 4 bases to trimming and J lost 1 base; unmatched junction nucleotides: 4. Here the CDR3 reads CASSQTSGRVSYEQYF. CDR3 sequence (DNA): TGCGCCAGCAGCCAGACTAGCGGGAGGGTGTCCTACGAGCAGTACTTC.

This clone was seen a single time. The V gene is TRBV7-2, the J gene TRBJ1-1, with D perhaps TRBD1 (6 bases). Germline values: CDR1 SGHTA, CDR2 FQGNSA. The V gene lost 2 bases and the J gene lost 3 bases, with 10 bases spanning the gap. This CDR3 has 14 amino acids. The CDR3 nucleotides read TGTGCCAGCAGCTTACAGGGGTCTGACACTGAAGCTTTCTTT. Protein product: CASSLQGSDTEAFF.